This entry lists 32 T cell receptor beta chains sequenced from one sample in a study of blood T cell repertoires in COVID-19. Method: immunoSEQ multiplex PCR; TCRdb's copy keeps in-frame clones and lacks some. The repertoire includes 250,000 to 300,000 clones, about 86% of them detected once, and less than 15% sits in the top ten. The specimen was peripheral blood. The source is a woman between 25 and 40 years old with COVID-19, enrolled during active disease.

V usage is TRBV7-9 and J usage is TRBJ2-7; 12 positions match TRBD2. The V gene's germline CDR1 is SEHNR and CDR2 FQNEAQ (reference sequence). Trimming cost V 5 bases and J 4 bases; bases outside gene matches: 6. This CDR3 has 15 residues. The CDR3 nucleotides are TGTGCCAGCAGCGCCACTAGCGGGGGGTCGTACGAGCAGTACTTC. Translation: CASSATSGGSYEQYF. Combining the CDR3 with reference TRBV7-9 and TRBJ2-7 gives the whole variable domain DTGVSQNPRHKITKRGQNVTFRCDPISEHNRLYWYRQTLGQGPEFLTYFQNEAQLEKSRLLSDRFSAERPKGSFSTLEIQRTEQGDSAMYLCASSATSGGSYEQYFGPGTRLTVT.

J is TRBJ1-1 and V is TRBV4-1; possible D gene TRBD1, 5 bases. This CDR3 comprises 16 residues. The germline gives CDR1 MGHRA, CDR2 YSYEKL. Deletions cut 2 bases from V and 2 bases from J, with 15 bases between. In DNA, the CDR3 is TGCGCCAGCAGCCAAAGGGGCCCCGTGGAAAACACTGAAGCTTTCTTT. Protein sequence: CASSQRGPVENTEAFF.

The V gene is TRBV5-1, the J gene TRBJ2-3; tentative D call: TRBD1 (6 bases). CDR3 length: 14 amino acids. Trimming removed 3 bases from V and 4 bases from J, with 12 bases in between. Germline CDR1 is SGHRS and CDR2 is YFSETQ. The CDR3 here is CASSWDNGADTQYF. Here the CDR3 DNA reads TGCGCCAGCAGCTGGGACAACGGGGCAGATACGCAGTATTTT. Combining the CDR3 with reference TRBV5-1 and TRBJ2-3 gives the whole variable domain KAGVTQTPRYLIKTRGQQVTLSCSPISGHRSVSWYQQTPGQGLQFLFEYFSETQRNKGNFPGRFSGRQFSNSRSEMNVSTLELGDSALYLCASSWDNGADTQYFGPGTRLTVL.

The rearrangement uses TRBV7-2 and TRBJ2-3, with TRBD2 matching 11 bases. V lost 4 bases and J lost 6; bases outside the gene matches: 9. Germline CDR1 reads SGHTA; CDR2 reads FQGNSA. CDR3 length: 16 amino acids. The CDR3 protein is CASSWSTSGGEDTQYF. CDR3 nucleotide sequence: TGTGCCAGCAGCTGGAGTACTAGCGGGGGAGAGGATACGCAGTATTTT. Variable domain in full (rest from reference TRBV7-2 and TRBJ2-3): GAGVSQSPSNKVTEKGKDVELRCDPISGHTALYWYRQSLGQGLEFLIYFQGNSAPDKSGLPSDRFSAERTGGSVSTLTIQRTQQEDSAVYLCASSWSTSGGEDTQYFGPGTRLTVL.

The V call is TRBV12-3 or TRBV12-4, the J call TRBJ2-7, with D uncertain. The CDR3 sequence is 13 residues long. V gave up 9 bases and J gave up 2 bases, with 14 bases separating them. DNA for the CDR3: TGTGCCAGTGCCACGACATTTCCCTACGAGCAGTACTTC. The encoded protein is CASATTFPYEQYF.

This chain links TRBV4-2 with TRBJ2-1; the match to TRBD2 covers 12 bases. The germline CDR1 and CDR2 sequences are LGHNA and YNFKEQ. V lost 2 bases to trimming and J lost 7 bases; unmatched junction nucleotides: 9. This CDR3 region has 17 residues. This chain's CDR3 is CASSQPLAGGPGNEQFF. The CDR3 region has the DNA TGTGCCAGCAGCCAACCTCTAGCGGGGGGGCCTGGAAATGAGCAGTTCTTC.

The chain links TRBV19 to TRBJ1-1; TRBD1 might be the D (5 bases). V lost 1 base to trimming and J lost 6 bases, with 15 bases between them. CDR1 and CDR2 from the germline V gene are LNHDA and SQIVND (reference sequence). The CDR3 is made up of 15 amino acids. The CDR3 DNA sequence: TGTGCCAGTAGTATAGTTGGGGGGACCGCCGCTGAAGCTTTCTTT. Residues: CASSIVGGTAAEAFF. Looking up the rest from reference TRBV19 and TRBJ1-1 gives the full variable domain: DGGITQSPKYLFRKEGQNVTLSCEQNLNHDAMYWYRQDPGQGLRLIYYSQIVNDFQKGDIAEGYSVSREKKESFPLTVTSAQKNPTAFYLCASSIVGGTAAEAFFGQGTRLTVV.

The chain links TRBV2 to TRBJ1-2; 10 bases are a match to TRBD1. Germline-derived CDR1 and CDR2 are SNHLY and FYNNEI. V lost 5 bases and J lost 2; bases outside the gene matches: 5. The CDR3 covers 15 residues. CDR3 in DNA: TGTGCCAGCAGTTCGCAGGGACAGGGGAACTATGGCTACACCTTC. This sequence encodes CASSSQGQGNYGYTF. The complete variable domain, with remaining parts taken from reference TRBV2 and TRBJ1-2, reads EPEVTQTPSHQVTQMGQEVILRCVPISNHLYFYWYRQILGQKVEFLVSFYNNEISEKSEIFDDQFSVERPDGSNFTLKIRSTKLEDSAMYFCASSSQGQGNYGYTFGSGTRLTVV.

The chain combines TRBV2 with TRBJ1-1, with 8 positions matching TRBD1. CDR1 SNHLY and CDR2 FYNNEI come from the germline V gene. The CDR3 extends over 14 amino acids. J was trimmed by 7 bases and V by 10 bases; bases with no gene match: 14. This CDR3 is CATRTGQIIGEAFF. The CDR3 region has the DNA TGTGCCACCAGGACAGGGCAGATAATTGGTGAAGCTTTCTTT. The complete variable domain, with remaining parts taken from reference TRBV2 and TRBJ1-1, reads EPEVTQTPSHQVTQMGQEVILRCVPISNHLYFYWYRQILGQKVEFLVSFYNNEISEKSEIFDDQFSVERPDGSNFTLKIRSTKLEDSAMYFCATRTGQIIGEAFFGQGTRLTVV.

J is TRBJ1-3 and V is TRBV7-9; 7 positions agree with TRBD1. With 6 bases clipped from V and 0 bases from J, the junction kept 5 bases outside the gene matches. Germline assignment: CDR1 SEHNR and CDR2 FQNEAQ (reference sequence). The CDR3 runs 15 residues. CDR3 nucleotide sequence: TGTGCCAGCAGTTCTACAGGGGTCTCTGGAAACACCATATATTTT. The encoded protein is CASSSTGVSGNTIYF. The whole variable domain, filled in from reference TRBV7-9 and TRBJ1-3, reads DTGVSQNPRHKITKRGQNVTFRCDPISEHNRLYWYRQTLGQGPEFLTYFQNEAQLEKSRLLSDRFSAERPKGSFSTLEIQRTEQGDSAMYLCASSSTGVSGNTIYFGEGSWLTVV.

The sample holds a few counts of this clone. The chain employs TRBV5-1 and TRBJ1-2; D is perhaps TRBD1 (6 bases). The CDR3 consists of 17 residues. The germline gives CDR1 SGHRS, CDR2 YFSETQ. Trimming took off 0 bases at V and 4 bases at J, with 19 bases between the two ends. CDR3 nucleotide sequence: TGCGCCAGCAGCTTGGACATCGGGCAGGGACACCTCTATGGCTACACCTTC. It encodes CASSLDIGQGHLYGYTF.

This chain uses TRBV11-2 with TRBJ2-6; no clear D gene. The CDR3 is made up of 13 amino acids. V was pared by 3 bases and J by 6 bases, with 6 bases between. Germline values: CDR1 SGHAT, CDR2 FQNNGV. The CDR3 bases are TGTGCCAGCAGCTTTAACTTGGCCAACGTCCTGACTTTC. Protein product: CASSFNLANVLTF.

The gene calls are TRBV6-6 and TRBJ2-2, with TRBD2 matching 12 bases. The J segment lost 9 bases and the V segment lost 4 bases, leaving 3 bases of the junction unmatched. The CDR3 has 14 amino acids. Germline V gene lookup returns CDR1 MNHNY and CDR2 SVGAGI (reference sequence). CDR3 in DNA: TGTGCCAGCAGTTCTAGCGGGGGGGCCCGGGAGCTGTTTTTT. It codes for CASSSSGGARELFF.

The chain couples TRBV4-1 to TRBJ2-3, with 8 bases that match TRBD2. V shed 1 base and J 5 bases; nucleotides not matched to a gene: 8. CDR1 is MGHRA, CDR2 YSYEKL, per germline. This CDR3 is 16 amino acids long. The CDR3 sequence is CASSQVGGGRIDTQYF. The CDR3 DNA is TGCGCCAGCAGCCAAGTAGGCGGGGGGCGGATAGATACGCAGTATTTT.

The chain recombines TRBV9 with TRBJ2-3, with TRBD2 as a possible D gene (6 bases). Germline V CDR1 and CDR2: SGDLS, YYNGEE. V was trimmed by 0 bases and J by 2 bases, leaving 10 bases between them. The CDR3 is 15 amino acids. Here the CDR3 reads CASSVVAGPTDTQYF. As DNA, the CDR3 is TGTGCCAGCAGCGTAGTGGCGGGACCCACAGATACGCAGTATTTT. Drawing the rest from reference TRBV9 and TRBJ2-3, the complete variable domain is DSGVTQTPKHLITATGQRVTLRCSPRSGDLSVYWYQQSLDQGLQFLIQYYNGEERAKGNILERFSAQQFPDLHSELNLSSLELGDSALYFCASSVVAGPTDTQYFGPGTRLTVL.

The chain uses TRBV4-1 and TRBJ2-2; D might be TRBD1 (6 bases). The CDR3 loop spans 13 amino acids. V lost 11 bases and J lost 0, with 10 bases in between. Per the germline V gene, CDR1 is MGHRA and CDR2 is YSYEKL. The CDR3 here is CASGQTNTGELFF. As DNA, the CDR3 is TGCGCCTCAGGACAGACGAACACCGGGGAGCTGTTTTTT.

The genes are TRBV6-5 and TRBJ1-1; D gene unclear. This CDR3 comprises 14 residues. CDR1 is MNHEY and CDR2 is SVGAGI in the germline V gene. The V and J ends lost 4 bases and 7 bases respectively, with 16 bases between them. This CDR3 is CASSSVSLLLEAFF. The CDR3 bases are TGTGCCAGCAGTTCGGTGTCCTTACTACTTGAAGCTTTCTTT.

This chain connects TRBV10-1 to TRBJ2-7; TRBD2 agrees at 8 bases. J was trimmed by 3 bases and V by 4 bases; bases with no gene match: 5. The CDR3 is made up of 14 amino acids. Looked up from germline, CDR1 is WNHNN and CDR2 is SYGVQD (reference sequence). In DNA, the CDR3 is TGCGCCAGCAGTGTGTTACGGGAGGGCTACGAGCAGTACTTC. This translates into CASSVLREGYEQYF.

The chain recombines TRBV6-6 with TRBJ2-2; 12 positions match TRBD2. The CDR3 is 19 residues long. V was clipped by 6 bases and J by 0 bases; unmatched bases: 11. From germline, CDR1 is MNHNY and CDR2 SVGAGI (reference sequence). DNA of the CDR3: TGTGCCAGCAGCCGATCCGGACTAGCGGGACCCGCGAACACCGGGGAGCTGTTTTTT. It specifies CASSRSGLAGPANTGELFF.

The CDR3 DNA reads TGTGCCAGCAGCCTGTCCTACGAGCAGTACTTC. Amino acid sequence: CASSLSYEQYF. V and J are TRBV7-9 and TRBJ2-7, with D unresolved. CDR1 and CDR2 from the germline V gene are SEHNR and FQNEAQ (reference sequence). CDR3 length equals 11 residues. The V gene lost 5 bases and the J gene lost 1 base, with 3 bases spanning the gap.

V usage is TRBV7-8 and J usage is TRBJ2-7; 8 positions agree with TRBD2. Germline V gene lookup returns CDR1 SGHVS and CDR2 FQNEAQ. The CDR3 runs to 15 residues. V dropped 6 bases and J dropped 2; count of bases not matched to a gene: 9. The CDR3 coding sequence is TGTGCCAGCAGGGTAGGGACTAGTAGACCCTACGAGCAGTACTTC. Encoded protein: CASRVGTSRPYEQYF.

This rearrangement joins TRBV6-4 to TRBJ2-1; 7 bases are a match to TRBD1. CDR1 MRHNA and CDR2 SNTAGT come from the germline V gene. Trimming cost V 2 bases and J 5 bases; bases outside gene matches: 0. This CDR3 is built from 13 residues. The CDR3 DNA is TGTGCCAGCAGTGACAGGGGGCACAATGAGCAGTTCTTC. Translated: CASSDRGHNEQFF.

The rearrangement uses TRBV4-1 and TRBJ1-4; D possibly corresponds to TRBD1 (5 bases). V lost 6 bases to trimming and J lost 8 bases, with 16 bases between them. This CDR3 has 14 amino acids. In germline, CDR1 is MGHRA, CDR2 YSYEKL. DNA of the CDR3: TGCGCCAGCAGTCCAGTAGGAGGGGCGGAAAAACTGTTTTTT. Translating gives CASSPVGGAEKLFF.

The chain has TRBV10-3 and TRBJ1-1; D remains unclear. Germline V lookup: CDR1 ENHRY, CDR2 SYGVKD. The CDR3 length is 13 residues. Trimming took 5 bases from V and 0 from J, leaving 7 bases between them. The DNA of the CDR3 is TGTGCCATCAGTCCGGGATTGAACACTGAAGCTTTCTTT. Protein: CAISPGLNTEAFF.

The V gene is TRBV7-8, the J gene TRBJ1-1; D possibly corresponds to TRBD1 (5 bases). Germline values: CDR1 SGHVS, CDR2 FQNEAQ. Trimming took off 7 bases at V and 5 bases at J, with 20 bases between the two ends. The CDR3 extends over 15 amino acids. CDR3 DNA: TGTGCCAGCATTGTTCGGTCGGGGGGTTTAACTGAAGCTTTCTTT. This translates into CASIVRSGGLTEAFF.

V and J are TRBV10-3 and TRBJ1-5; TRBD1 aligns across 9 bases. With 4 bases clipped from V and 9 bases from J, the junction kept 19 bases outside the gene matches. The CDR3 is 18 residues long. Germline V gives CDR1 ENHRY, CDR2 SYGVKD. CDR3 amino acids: CAISAQLLGTGSTSPQHF. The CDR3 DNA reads TGTGCCATCAGTGCCCAACTGCTTGGGACAGGGTCTACCTCGCCCCAGCATTTT.

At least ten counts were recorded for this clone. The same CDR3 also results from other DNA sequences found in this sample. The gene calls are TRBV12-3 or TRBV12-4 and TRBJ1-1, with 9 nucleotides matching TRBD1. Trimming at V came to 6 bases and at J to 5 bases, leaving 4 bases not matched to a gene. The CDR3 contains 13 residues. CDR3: CASRTTGGTEAFF. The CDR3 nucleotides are TGTGCCAGCAGGACGACAGGGGGGACTGAAGCTTTCTTT.

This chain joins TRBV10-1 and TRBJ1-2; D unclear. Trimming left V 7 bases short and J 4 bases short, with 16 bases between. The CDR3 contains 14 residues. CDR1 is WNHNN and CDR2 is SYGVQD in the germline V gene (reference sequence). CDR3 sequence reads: CASIPGGTRYGYTF. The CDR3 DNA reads TGCGCCAGCATCCCGGGAGGCACGCGCTATGGCTACACCTTC.

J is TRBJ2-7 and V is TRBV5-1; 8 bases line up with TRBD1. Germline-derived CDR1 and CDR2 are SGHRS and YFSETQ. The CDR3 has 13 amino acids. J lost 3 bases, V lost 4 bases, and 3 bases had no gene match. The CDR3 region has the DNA TGCGCCAGCAGCGGCGGGACAGGCTACGAGCAGTACTTC. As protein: CASSGGTGYEQYF. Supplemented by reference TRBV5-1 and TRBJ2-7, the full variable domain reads KAGVTQTPRYLIKTRGQQVTLSCSPISGHRSVSWYQQTPGQGLQFLFEYFSETQRNKGNFPGRFSGRQFSNSRSEMNVSTLELGDSALYLCASSGGTGYEQYFGPGTRLTVT.

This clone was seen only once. This chain's CDR3 is CASSPPVPATNEKLFF. CDR3 bases: TGTGCCAGCAGCCCCCCAGTCCCCGCAACTAATGAAAAACTGTTTTTT. V is TRBV5-5 and J is TRBJ1-4; D is uncertain. The CDR3 runs to 16 residues. Trimming cost V 4 bases and J 0 bases, with 13 bases left between them. Germline CDR1 SGHKS, CDR2 YYEKEE (reference sequence).

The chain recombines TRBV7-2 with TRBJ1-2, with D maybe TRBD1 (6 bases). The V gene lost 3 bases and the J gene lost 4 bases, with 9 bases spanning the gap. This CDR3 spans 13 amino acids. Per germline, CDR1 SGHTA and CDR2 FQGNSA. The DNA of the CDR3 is TGTGCCAGCAGCTTGGGGACAAGCTATGGCTACACCTTC. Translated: CASSLGTSYGYTF.

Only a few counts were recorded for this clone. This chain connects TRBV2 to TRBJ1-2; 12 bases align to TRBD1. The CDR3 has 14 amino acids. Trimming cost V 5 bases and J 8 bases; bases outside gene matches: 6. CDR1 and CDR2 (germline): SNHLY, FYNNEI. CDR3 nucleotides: TGTGCCAGCAGTCGTGGGACAGGGGGCGCGGGCTACACCTTC. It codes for CASSRGTGGAGYTF.